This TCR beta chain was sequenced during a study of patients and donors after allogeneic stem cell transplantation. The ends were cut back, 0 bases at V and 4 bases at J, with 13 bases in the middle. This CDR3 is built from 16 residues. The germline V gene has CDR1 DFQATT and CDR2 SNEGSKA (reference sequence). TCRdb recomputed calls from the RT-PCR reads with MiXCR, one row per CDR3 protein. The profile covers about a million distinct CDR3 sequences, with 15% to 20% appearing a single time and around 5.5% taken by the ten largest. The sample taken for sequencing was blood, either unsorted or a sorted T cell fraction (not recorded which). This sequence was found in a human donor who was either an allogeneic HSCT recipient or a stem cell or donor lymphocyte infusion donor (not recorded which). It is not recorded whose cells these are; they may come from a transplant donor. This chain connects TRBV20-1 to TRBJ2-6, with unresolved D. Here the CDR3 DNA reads TGCAGTGCTAGAGATGGGGAACGTAAGGGGGCCAACGTCCTGACTTTC. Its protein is CSARDGERKGANVLTF.